A selection of T cell receptor beta chains follows, all from one sample in a study of regulatory T cells in long-lasting Graves disease. A single record per CDR3 protein comes from TCRdb applying MiXCR to the multiplex PCR reads. The data contain some 220,000 distinct CDR3 sequences, approximately 18% of them singletons. The same specimen was also included in a second study, on T cells in Graves' hyperthyroidism and ophthalmopathy.

The input for sequencing was peripheral blood mononuclear cells (PBMCs), taken at new diagnosis, from a patient treated with antithyroid drugs. These receptors all come from a woman under 40 with Graves disease. The CDR3 runs from the conserved cysteine through the conserved F or W. Fields, in order: clone size, D gene, J gene, V gene, CDR3 protein, CDR3 DNA. D genes are given only for firm matches. Rows give clone size only sometimes, using once, few, many, or a class for an expanded clone.

clone_size: NA
d_call: NA
j_call: TRBJ1-5
v_call: TRBV20-1
cdr3_aa: CSARDRIEKGRHQPQHF
cdr3_nt: TGCAGTGCTAGAGATCGAATTGAAAAGGGTAGGCATCAGCCCCAGCATTTT

clone_size: many
d_call: TRBD1
j_call: TRBJ1-6
v_call: TRBV28
cdr3_aa: CASSLRGQGLSPLHF
cdr3_nt: TGTGCCAGCAGTTTAAGAGGACAGGGATTATCACCCCTCCACTTT

clone_size: many
d_call: TRBD1
j_call: TRBJ1-2
v_call: TRBV9
cdr3_aa: CASSGPDRGNYGYTF
cdr3_nt: TGTGCCAGCAGCGGACCGGACAGGGGGAACTATGGCTACACCTTC

clone_size: many
d_call: TRBD2
j_call: TRBJ2-7
v_call: TRBV15
cdr3_aa: CATRDLLNSGRAYEQYF
cdr3_nt: TGTGCCACCAGGGACCTTTTAAATAGCGGGAGGGCCTACGAGCAGTACTTC

clone_size: NA
d_call: NA
j_call: TRBJ2-6
v_call: TRBV20-1
cdr3_aa: CSARDVLSGANVLTF
cdr3_nt: TGCAGTGCTAGGGACGTCCTCTCTGGGGCCAACGTCCTGACTTTC

clone_size: many
d_call: TRBD1
j_call: TRBJ1-2
v_call: TRBV28
cdr3_aa: CASILSGQGSILGYGYTF
cdr3_nt: TGTGCCAGCATCCTAAGCGGACAGGGTTCGATCCTTGGCTATGGCTACACCTTC

clone_size: NA
d_call: NA
j_call: TRBJ1-1
v_call: TRBV19
cdr3_aa: CASIRNTEAFF
cdr3_nt: TGTGCCAGTATTCGGAACACTGAAGCTTTCTTT

clone_size: NA
d_call: NA
j_call: TRBJ1-5
v_call: TRBV6-1
cdr3_aa: CATARAGDQPQHF
cdr3_nt: TGTGCCACTGCCCGGGCGGGAGATCAGCCCCAGCATTTT

clone_size: many
d_call: NA
j_call: TRBJ1-1
v_call: TRBV3-1
cdr3_aa: CASSRTLWRDTEAFF
cdr3_nt: TGTGCCAGCAGCCGCACCCTATGGAGGGACACTGAAGCTTTCTTT

clone_size: many
d_call: NA
j_call: TRBJ2-7
v_call: TRBV6-2/TRBV6-3
cdr3_aa: CASGIRGTYEQYF
cdr3_nt: TGTGCCAGCGGGATCAGGGGTACCTACGAGCAGTACTTC

clone_size: many
d_call: NA
j_call: TRBJ1-1
v_call: TRBV9
cdr3_aa: CASSGDPKGMNTEAFF
cdr3_nt: TGTGCCAGCAGCGGAGACCCGAAGGGTATGAACACTGAAGCTTTCTTT

clone_size: few
d_call: NA
j_call: TRBJ1-2
v_call: TRBV5-1
cdr3_aa: CASSLDSINYGYTF
cdr3_nt: TGCGCCAGCAGCTTGGACTCGATTAACTATGGCTACACCTTC

clone_size: few
d_call: NA
j_call: TRBJ2-1
v_call: TRBV7-9
cdr3_aa: CASSLGLQIYNEQFF
cdr3_nt: TGTGCCAGCAGCTTAGGGCTTCAGATTTACAATGAGCAGTTCTTC

clone_size: NA
d_call: TRBD2
j_call: TRBJ2-1
v_call: TRBV30
cdr3_aa: CASVVAGGEQFF
cdr3_nt: TGTGCCTCCGTAGTAGCGGGAGGGGAGCAGTTCTTC

clone_size: NA
d_call: TRBD1
j_call: TRBJ2-7
v_call: TRBV12-3/TRBV12-4
cdr3_aa: CASSYGTGDYEQYF
cdr3_nt: TGTGCCAGCAGTTACGGGACAGGGGACTACGAGCAGTACTTC

clone_size: many
d_call: NA
j_call: TRBJ1-1
v_call: TRBV2
cdr3_aa: CASSEIYTGTEAFF
cdr3_nt: TGTGCCAGCAGTGAAATATATACAGGGACTGAAGCTTTCTTT

clone_size: many
d_call: TRBD1
j_call: TRBJ2-3
v_call: TRBV24-1
cdr3_aa: CATSGWTGDADTQYF
cdr3_nt: TGTGCCACCAGTGGCTGGACAGGGGATGCAGATACGCAGTATTTT

clone_size: NA
d_call: TRBD2
j_call: TRBJ2-7
v_call: TRBV12-3/TRBV12-4
cdr3_aa: CASSSSGSYEQYF
cdr3_nt: TGTGCCAGCAGCTCTAGCGGGTCCTACGAGCAGTACTTC

clone_size: few
d_call: NA
j_call: TRBJ1-4
v_call: TRBV24-1
cdr3_aa: CATSDGPPHEKLFF
cdr3_nt: TGTGCCACCAGTGATGGACCTCCGCATGAAAAACTGTTTTTT

clone_size: many
d_call: TRBD2
j_call: TRBJ2-1
v_call: TRBV24-1
cdr3_aa: CATSDSFGLAGTSSYNEQFF
cdr3_nt: TGTGCCACCAGTGATTCATTCGGACTAGCGGGAACAAGCTCCTACAATGAGCAGTTCTTC

clone_size: once
d_call: TRBD1
j_call: TRBJ2-1
v_call: TRBV6-2/TRBV6-3
cdr3_aa: CASRGGTGGNEQFF
cdr3_nt: TGTGCCAGCAGAGGTGGAACAGGGGGCAATGAGCAGTTCTTC

clone_size: NA
d_call: TRBD1
j_call: TRBJ2-7
v_call: TRBV12-3/TRBV12-4
cdr3_aa: CASSLSPGQASYEQYF
cdr3_nt: TGTGCCAGCAGTTTATCCCCAGGACAGGCCTCCTACGAGCAGTACTTC

clone_size: many
d_call: NA
j_call: TRBJ1-6
v_call: TRBV5-1
cdr3_aa: CASSSGPGANSPLHF
cdr3_nt: TGCGCCAGCAGCTCCGGACCGGGGGCCAATTCACCCCTCCACTTT

clone_size: many
d_call: NA
j_call: TRBJ1-1
v_call: TRBV12-3/TRBV12-4
cdr3_aa: CASSLGGGDTEAFF
cdr3_nt: TGTGCCAGCAGCTTAGGTGGGGGGGACACTGAAGCTTTCTTT

clone_size: many
d_call: NA
j_call: TRBJ1-1
v_call: TRBV9
cdr3_aa: CASSVGGTGGNTEAFF
cdr3_nt: TGTGCCAGCAGCGTAGGAGGGACGGGCGGGAACACTGAAGCTTTCTTT

clone_size: many
d_call: TRBD1
j_call: TRBJ1-1
v_call: TRBV10-3
cdr3_aa: CAISGQGTEAFF
cdr3_nt: TGTGCCATCAGTGGACAGGGGACTGAAGCTTTCTTT

clone_size: many
d_call: TRBD2
j_call: TRBJ2-5
v_call: TRBV7-6
cdr3_aa: CASSLAASGFPETQYF
cdr3_nt: TGTGCCAGCTCCCTCGCGGCTAGCGGGTTCCCAGAGACCCAGTACTTC

clone_size: few
d_call: TRBD2
j_call: TRBJ2-7
v_call: TRBV4-1
cdr3_aa: CASSHLGTGTSGRAHEQYF
cdr3_nt: TGCGCCAGCAGCCACCTAGGTACTGGGACTAGCGGGAGGGCACACGAGCAGTACTTC

clone_size: many
d_call: TRBD1
j_call: TRBJ1-2
v_call: TRBV28
cdr3_aa: CASGRDRPPPYGYTF
cdr3_nt: TGTGCCAGCGGCCGGGACAGACCACCGCCTTATGGCTACACCTTC

clone_size: many
d_call: NA
j_call: TRBJ1-1
v_call: TRBV5-1
cdr3_aa: CASSDLGTQGGTEAFF
cdr3_nt: TGTGCCAGCAGCGATCTAGGGACCCAAGGTGGGACTGAAGCTTTCTTT

clone_size: many
d_call: NA
j_call: TRBJ2-3
v_call: TRBV25-1
cdr3_aa: CASSEWEGAADTQYF
cdr3_nt: TGTGCCAGCAGTGAATGGGAGGGGGCGGCAGATACGCAGTATTTT

clone_size: few
d_call: TRBD2
j_call: TRBJ2-1
v_call: TRBV7-3
cdr3_aa: CASSSSGGTNEQFF
cdr3_nt: TGTGCCAGCAGCTCTAGCGGGGGGACCAATGAGCAGTTCTTC

clone_size: few
d_call: TRBD1
j_call: TRBJ2-3
v_call: TRBV18
cdr3_aa: CASSLARTGDYTDTQYF
cdr3_nt: TGTGCCAGCTCACTAGCCCGGACAGGGGATTACACAGATACGCAGTATTTT

clone_size: many
d_call: NA
j_call: TRBJ2-7
v_call: TRBV29-1
cdr3_aa: CSVELPGRLSYEQYF
cdr3_nt: TGCAGCGTTGAACTTCCGGGACGCCTCTCCTACGAGCAGTACTTC

clone_size: many
d_call: TRBD2
j_call: TRBJ2-3
v_call: TRBV7-2
cdr3_aa: CASTWGGVPPTDTQYF
cdr3_nt: TGTGCCAGCACCTGGGGGGGGGTCCCACCTACAGATACGCAGTATTTT

clone_size: many
d_call: NA
j_call: TRBJ1-6
v_call: TRBV28
cdr3_aa: CASSSSGIFNSPLHF
cdr3_nt: TGTGCCAGCAGTTCCTCCGGGATCTTTAATTCACCCCTCCACTTT

clone_size: many
d_call: TRBD1
j_call: TRBJ2-1
v_call: TRBV11-2
cdr3_aa: CASSLGAGGGLGNEQFF
cdr3_nt: TGTGCCAGCAGCTTAGGGGCAGGGGGCGGGTTGGGCAATGAGCAGTTCTTC